A selection of T cell receptor beta chains follows, all from one sample in a study of long-term antiretroviral therapy in people with HIV. Clones were read by immunoSEQ multiplex PCR, and TCRdb kept only the in-frame ones, dropping some. The sample includes 30,000 to 35,000 clones, 95% to 98% of them seen just once. Sample: unsorted PBMCs, taken 6.9 years after starting antiretroviral therapy. The receptors here all came from a man aged 25-40 years with HIV. CDR3s include the opening cysteine and the closing phenylalanine or tryptophan. The D gene is left open where the match is weak. Size is stated for part of the rows, as once, few or many counts, or as a class when the clone is expanded.

v_gene: TRBV13; j_gene: TRBJ2-5; abundance: once; d_gene: .; CDR3nt: TGTGCCAGCAGCCCTACCCTTAGCGACCAAGAGACCCAGTACTTC; CDR3aa: CASSPTLSDQETQYF
v_gene: TRBV7-6; j_gene: TRBJ1-4; abundance: .; d_gene: .; CDR3nt: TGTGCCAGCAGCTTAGATATGGGAACTAATGAAAAACTGTTTTTT; CDR3aa: CASSLDMGTNEKLFF
v_gene: TRBV7-9; j_gene: TRBJ2-3; abundance: .; d_gene: .; CDR3nt: TGTGCCAGCAGCTCTACAGGGGGGGTAGCAGATACGCAGTATTTT; CDR3aa: CASSSTGGVADTQYF
v_gene: TRBV5-1; j_gene: TRBJ1-4; abundance: once; d_gene: .; CDR3nt: TGCGCCAGCAGCTTGGGGGGAGGAGGTGAAAAACTGTTTTTT; CDR3aa: CASSLGGGGEKLFF
v_gene: TRBV7-8; j_gene: TRBJ2-1; abundance: .; d_gene: .; CDR3nt: TGTGCCAGCAGCTCCTTCTGGGGGGTTTTTTACAATGAGCAGTTCTTC; CDR3aa: CASSSFWGVFYNEQFF
v_gene: TRBV27; j_gene: TRBJ1-1; abundance: .; d_gene: .; CDR3nt: TGTGCCAGCAGTACACTGACAGCGTCCACTGAAGCTTTCTTT; CDR3aa: CASSTLTASTEAFF
v_gene: TRBV19; j_gene: TRBJ2-1; abundance: .; d_gene: TRBD1; CDR3nt: TGTGCCAGTGCATACCGACAGGGCCAGTACAATGAGCAGTTCTTC; CDR3aa: CASAYRQGQYNEQFF
v_gene: TRBV7-2; j_gene: TRBJ1-1; abundance: .; d_gene: .; CDR3nt: TGTGCCAGCAGCGTAGGGCAACAGGGCCTGTCTGAAGCTTTCTTT; CDR3aa: CASSVGQQGLSEAFF
v_gene: TRBV4-2; j_gene: TRBJ1-1; abundance: .; d_gene: .; CDR3nt: TGTGCCAGCAGCCAAGGGGGGCGGGGTGGGGTGAACACTGAAGCTTTCTTT; CDR3aa: CASSQGGRGGVNTEAFF
v_gene: TRBV9; j_gene: TRBJ2-5; abundance: .; d_gene: TRBD2; CDR3nt: TGTGCCAGCAGCGTAGAGCTAGCGGGGACCCGACAAGAGACCCAGTACTTC; CDR3aa: CASSVELAGTRQETQYF
v_gene: TRBV7-6; j_gene: TRBJ1-1; abundance: once; d_gene: .; CDR3nt: TGTGCCAGCAGCCCCAACCGCGGGGGGGCTTTCTTT; CDR3aa: CASSPNRGGAFF
v_gene: TRBV6-5; j_gene: TRBJ1-1; abundance: .; d_gene: .; CDR3nt: TGTGCCAGCCGTAAGAACACTGAAGCTTTCTTT; CDR3aa: CASRKNTEAFF
v_gene: TRBV11-2; j_gene: TRBJ2-5; abundance: .; d_gene: TRBD2; CDR3nt: TGTGCCAGCTGCTCGCGAGGATTAGCGGGGGGATCAGAGACCCAGTACTTC; CDR3aa: CASCSRGLAGGSETQYF
v_gene: TRBV7-2; j_gene: TRBJ2-2; abundance: .; d_gene: .; CDR3nt: TGTGCCAGCAGCTTAGGAAGCGGGCCAGGGGGAAAAACCGGGGAGCTGTTTTTT; CDR3aa: CASSLGSGPGGKTGELFF
v_gene: TRBV4-3; j_gene: TRBJ2-1; abundance: .; d_gene: .; CDR3nt: TGCGCCAGCAGCCAAGAGACGAGAAGCTATGAGCAGTTCTTC; CDR3aa: CASSQETRSYEQFF